The 31 T cell receptor beta chains below were found in one sample sequenced in a study of blood T cells in healthy people across ages. A sample-barcoded 5' primer and a J-beta primer mix were used in a second PCR of roughly 7 to 12 cycles. TCRdb used MiXCR to reprocess the 5' RACE reads, holding one entry per CDR3 protein. Here the sample spans over 1,300,000 distinct CDR3 sequences, almost 60% being singletons. Sequenced sample: blood. All receptors derive from a man aged 18 to 30 in good health.

This sequence joins TRBV29-1 and TRBJ1-1; possibly TRBD1 for D (5 bases). The V end lost 3 bases, the J end lost 3 bases, and 11 bases lay between the germline ends. The CDR3 runs to 13 residues. Germline CDR1 SQVTM, CDR2 ANQGSEA. CDR3: CSVEAPQDTEAFF. DNA for the CDR3: TGCAGCGTTGAGGCCCCACAGGACACTGAAGCTTTCTTT.

This clonotype has more than one count but fewer than ten. The chain has TRBV3-1 and TRBJ2-3; TRBD2 aligns across 8 bases. V trimming: 0 bases; J trimming: 3 bases; junction bases outside the gene matches: 5. From germline, CDR1 is LGHDT and CDR2 YNNKEL (reference sequence). The CDR3 runs 16 residues. The CDR3 sequence: CASSQDSGGRTDTQYF. The CDR3 nucleotides read TGTGCCAGCAGCCAAGACTCGGGGGGGAGGACAGATACGCAGTATTTT.

The rearrangement joins TRBV2 to TRBJ1-1, with TRBD1 matching 9 bases. The CDR3 is made up of 16 amino acids. Germline V gives CDR1 SNHLY, CDR2 FYNNEI. V lost 5 bases, J lost 5 bases, and 12 bases stayed unmatched. The CDR3 DNA reads TGTGCCAGCAGTAGATGGCGGACCGGACAGGGGACTGAAGCTTTCTTT. This encodes CASSRWRTGQGTEAFF.

The gene calls are TRBV28 and TRBJ2-7; 9 nucleotides agree with TRBD1. There are 15 residues in the CDR3. J gave up 5 bases and V 10 bases, and 15 bases lay outside the gene matches. Per the germline V gene, CDR1 is MDHEN and CDR2 is SYDVKM. CDR3 residues: CATAWTGTGFNEQYF. DNA for the CDR3: TGTGCCACCGCCTGGACCGGGACAGGGTTCAACGAGCAGTACTTC.

The rearrangement links TRBV7-8 to TRBJ1-2, with D hard to call. Per germline, CDR1 SGHVS and CDR2 FQNEAQ. Trimming removed 2 bases from V and 2 bases from J, with 9 bases in between. The CDR3 totals 14 residues. The CDR3 DNA reads TGTGCCAGCAGCTTAATCCCCTCCAACTATGGCTACACCTTC. It is translated as CASSLIPSNYGYTF.

The rearrangement uses TRBV20-1 and TRBJ2-7, with 9 bases aligning to TRBD2. The CDR3 contains 13 residues. Germline loops: CDR1 DFQATT, CDR2 SNEGSKA (reference sequence). V shed 4 bases and J 6 bases; nucleotides not matched to a gene: 7. In nucleotides, the CDR3 is TGCAGTGCTACTAGCGGGGAAAGGTTCGAGCAGTACTTC. Translating it yields CSATSGERFEQYF.

The chain employs TRBV6-2 or TRBV6-3 and TRBJ2-6; D unclear. Trimming took off 0 bases at V and 0 bases at J, with 15 bases between the two ends. The CDR3 is 19 residues long. Germline CDR1 reads MNHEY; CDR2 reads SVGEGT. This CDR3 reads CASSYSITPASSGANVLTF. DNA of the CDR3: TGTGCCAGCAGTTACTCGATAACCCCCGCCTCCTCTGGGGCCAACGTCCTGACTTTC.

This chain connects TRBV18 to TRBJ2-3; D is undetermined. Trimming removed 5 bases from V and 10 bases from J, with 13 bases in between. From germline, CDR1 is KGHSH and CDR2 LQKENI. This CDR3 contains 12 residues. In DNA form, the CDR3 reads TGTGCCAGCTCATCCCCGCTCGATGCGCAGTATTTT. It translates to CASSSPLDAQYF.

The rearrangement links TRBV20-1 to TRBJ2-5; D might be TRBD1 or TRBD2, each matching 5 bases. The CDR3 is 15 amino acids. Germline CDR1 is DFQATT and CDR2 is SNEGSKA (reference sequence). Trimming took 5 bases from V and 5 from J, leaving 21 bases between them. Written as DNA, the CDR3 is TGCAGTGCTGAAGCACGGGGACCCTCGGGCGAGACCCAGTACTTC. It encodes CSAEARGPSGETQYF.

The sample holds a few counts of this clonotype. V usage is TRBV4-1 and J usage is TRBJ2-3, with 9 bases fitting TRBD2. Looked up from germline, CDR1 is MGHRA and CDR2 is YSYEKL. The V gene end was trimmed by 0 bases and the J gene end by 2 bases; junction bases not matched to a gene: 6. CDR3 length: 17 residues. The CDR3 coding sequence is TGCGCCAGCAGCCAAGATTGGCGACTAGCGGCCACAGATACGCAGTATTTT. Protein sequence: CASSQDWRLAATDTQYF.

The rearrangement links TRBV4-3 to TRBJ2-1; the match to TRBD2 covers 8 bases. Germline V CDR1 and CDR2: LGHNA, YSLEER. Germline trimming cut 1 base from V and 6 bases from J; bases unmatched to any gene: 17. The CDR3 contains 19 residues. The CDR3 DNA reads TGCGCCAGCAGCCAAGTTTTGGGTCCCAGCGGGGGACTATGCAATGAGCAGTTCTTC. Protein product: CASSQVLGPSGGLCNEQFF.

J is TRBJ2-6 and V is TRBV5-1; D is uncertain. V dropped 0 bases and J dropped 4 bases, with 8 bases sitting between them. The length of the CDR3 is 15 residues. Germline values: CDR1 SGHRS, CDR2 YFSETQ. CDR3 bases: TGCGCCAGCAGCTTGGAAGGGTACGGGGCCAACGTCCTGACTTTC. It is translated as CASSLEGYGANVLTF.

The chain is built from TRBV20-1 and TRBJ2-7; D is undetermined. The CDR3 extends over 14 amino acids. V shed 6 bases and J shed 6 bases, with 21 bases lying between them. Germline CDR1 reads DFQATT; CDR2 reads SNEGSKA (reference sequence). CDR3 protein: CSATAVGRVLEQYF. The CDR3 DNA reads TGCAGTGCAACCGCTGTCGGAAGGGTTCTCGAGCAGTACTTC.

The chain couples TRBV7-2 to TRBJ1-1; D gene uncertain. Germline V gene sequence: CDR1 SGHTA, CDR2 FQGNSA. The CDR3 is made up of 14 amino acids. V lost 1 base and J 6 bases, leaving 12 bases between the germline ends. CDR3 residues: CASSLGSSASEAFF. CDR3 coding DNA: TGTGCCAGCAGCTTAGGGTCCAGTGCTTCTGAAGCTTTCTTT.

The rearrangement links TRBV6-5 to TRBJ1-2; 10 bases align to TRBD1. The germline CDR1 and CDR2 sequences are MNHEY and SVGAGI. The V gene end was trimmed by 8 bases and the J gene end by 8 bases; junction bases not matched to a gene: 11. This CDR3 has 14 amino acids. The CDR3 DNA is TGTGCCAGCGGGGGACAGGGGATATTCGGAGGCTACACCTTC. It translates to CASGGQGIFGGYTF.

The CDR3 DNA is TGTGCCAGCAGCTTAGCGGGAGGGAAGTGGGAGCAGTACTTC. Its translation is CASSLAGGKWEQYF. The J gene is TRBJ2-7, the V gene TRBV7-8, with 7 bases that match TRBD2. The CDR3 runs to 14 residues. Per germline, CDR1 SGHVS and CDR2 FQNEAQ. V was clipped by 0 bases and J by 7 bases; unmatched bases: 6. The variable domain in full, completed from reference TRBV7-8 and TRBJ2-7, reads GAGVSQSPRYKVAKRGQDVALRCDPISGHVSLFWYQQALGQGPEFLTYFQNEAQLDKSGLPSDRFFAERPEGSVSTLKIQRTQQEDSAVYLCASSLAGGKWEQYFGPGTRLTVT.

V gene TRBV7-9 combines with J gene TRBJ1-1, with TRBD1 identical over 8 bases. Looked up from germline, CDR1 is SEHNR and CDR2 is FQNEAQ (reference sequence). After removal of 5 bases from V and 8 bases from J, the junction contained 7 bases not matched to a gene. This CDR3 region has 13 residues. The CDR3 here is CASSLDRVKEAFF. CDR3 sequence (DNA): TGTGCCAGCAGCCTGGACAGGGTCAAAGAAGCTTTCTTT.

The rearrangement joins TRBV12-3 or TRBV12-4 to TRBJ2-7; 15 bases fit TRBD2. The CDR3 is 17 residues long. Trimming removed 6 bases from V and 3 bases from J; junction bases left unmatched: 9. The CDR3 region is CASSLGLAGGSNYEQYF. The CDR3, as DNA: TGTGCCAGCAGCCTTGGACTAGCGGGAGGGTCCAACTACGAGCAGTACTTC.

The V and J genes are TRBV20-1 and TRBJ2-1; D remains unclear. The germline CDR1 and CDR2 sequences are DFQATT and SNEGSKA (reference sequence). CDR3 length: 16 amino acids. Trimming took 6 bases from V and 4 from J, leaving 22 bases between them. CDR3 bases: TGCAGTGCCCCCGCGGACGGCAATGGGGTGTACAATGAGCAGTTCTTC. Translation: CSAPADGNGVYNEQFF.

This chain joins TRBV20-1 and TRBJ2-7; 8 bases match TRBD1. After removal of 6 bases from V and 2 bases from J, the junction contained 6 bases not matched to a gene. CDR3 length: 13 amino acids. Germline CDR1 reads DFQATT; CDR2 reads SNEGSKA (reference sequence). CDR3 sequence (DNA): TGCAGTGCCCCGGGACAGGCCACCTACGAGCAGTACTTC. It encodes CSAPGQATYEQYF.

The chain combines TRBV10-2 with TRBJ2-1; TRBD2 might be the D (5 bases). This CDR3 spans 14 amino acids. Between the trimmed V and J ends, which lost 9 bases and 9 bases, there was a span of 21 bases. CDR1 is WSHSY, CDR2 SAAADI, per germline. The CDR3 coding sequence is TGCGCCAGTACCCGGGAATCTAGGTCGGGTGAGCAGTTCTTC. Translated: CASTRESRSGEQFF.

The V call is TRBV29-1, the J call TRBJ2-7, with TRBD1 identical over 11 bases. Unmatched junction bases numbered 4, after V lost 4 bases and J lost 2 bases. This CDR3 is built from 14 residues. Germline values: CDR1 SQVTM, CDR2 ANQGSEA. CDR3 loop: CSVVADRGPYEQYF. CDR3 bases: TGCAGCGTTGTTGCGGACAGGGGGCCCTACGAGCAGTACTTC.

This chain links TRBV4-3 with TRBJ2-1, with D possibly matching TRBD2 (6 bases). V was shortened by 4 bases and J by 4 bases, with 14 bases between the two germline ends. Germline V gene lookup returns CDR1 LGHNA and CDR2 YSLEER. CDR3 length: 15 amino acids. CDR3 sequence reads: CASSLRLGEYNEQFF. The CDR3 DNA reads TGCGCCAGCAGCCTCCGACTAGGGGAATACAATGAGCAGTTCTTC.

The chain employs TRBV4-1 and TRBJ1-2; 9 positions match TRBD1. CDR3 length equals 12 residues. Germline CDR1 MGHRA, CDR2 YSYEKL. Losses at the gene ends were 6 bases for V and 8 bases for J; bases not matched to a gene: 4. The CDR3 protein is CASRNRGHGYTF. The CDR3 DNA follows: TGCGCCAGCAGAAACAGGGGGCACGGCTACACCTTC.

The chain couples TRBV6-5 to TRBJ2-1; weak D call: TRBD1 (6 bases). The V gene lost 8 bases and the J gene lost 8 bases, with 16 bases spanning the gap. Per germline, CDR1 MNHEY and CDR2 SVGAGI. The CDR3 runs 13 residues. This chain's CDR3 is CASSRGTIDEQFF. The DNA of the CDR3 is TGTGCCAGCTCCCGTGGGACAATCGATGAGCAGTTCTTC.

This chain connects TRBV18 to TRBJ2-7, with D possibly being TRBD2 (6 bases). The CDR3 is made up of 14 amino acids. Trimming removed 0 bases at V and 7 bases at J, with 13 bases between. Germline CDR1 and CDR2: KGHSH and LQKENI. The CDR3 sequence is CASSPPIAGGEQYF. The DNA of the CDR3 is TGTGCCAGCTCACCACCGATCGCTGGAGGGGAGCAGTACTTC.

The chain employs TRBV5-1 and TRBJ1-2, with TRBD1 as a possible D gene (5 bases). Trimming removed 6 bases from V and 7 bases from J, with 10 bases in between. The CDR3 covers 11 residues. CDR1 is SGHRS and CDR2 is YFSETQ in the germline V gene. The CDR3 DNA reads as TGCGCCAGCAAAGACACAGGTGGCTACACCTTC. It yields the protein CASKDTGGYTF.

The gene calls are TRBV27 and TRBJ1-2; 7 nucleotides match TRBD1. V dropped 3 bases and J dropped 2; count of bases not matched to a gene: 6. Looked up from germline, CDR1 is MNHEY and CDR2 is SMNVEV (reference sequence). The CDR3 length is 15 residues. The CDR3 nucleotides read TGTGCCAGCAGTTTCAAGACAGGGCCGAACTATGGCTACACCTTC. This translates into CASSFKTGPNYGYTF.

The gene calls are TRBV3-1 and TRBJ1-2, with 7 bases that match TRBD1. In germline, CDR1 is LGHDT, CDR2 YNNKEL (reference sequence). This CDR3 has 15 residues. After removal of 5 bases from V and 1 base from J, the junction contained 7 bases not matched to a gene. The CDR3 sequence: CASSAPGQINYGYTF. The CDR3, as DNA: TGTGCCAGCAGCGCCCCGGGACAGATTAACTATGGCTACACCTTC.

This clonotype was counted between two and nine times. The gene calls are TRBV25-1 and TRBJ2-5; D might be TRBD1 (6 bases). The CDR3 contains 15 residues. V dropped 0 bases and J dropped 11 bases, with 19 bases sitting between them. CDR1 and CDR2 from the germline V gene are MGHDK and SYGVNS. The chain's CDR3 is CASSEYPLQGSEQYF. Written as DNA, the CDR3 is TGTGCCAGCAGTGAATATCCGCTCCAGGGGTCTGAGCAGTACTTC.

This clonotype occurred a few times. This chain uses TRBV14 with TRBJ2-1; 8 bases line up with TRBD2. The CDR3 contains 17 residues. V lost 0 bases, J lost 0 bases, and 4 bases stayed unmatched. Germline CDR1 is SGHDN and CDR2 is FVKESK. CDR3 in amino acids: CASSQDVTSGSYNEQFF. The CDR3 DNA sequence: TGTGCCAGCAGCCAAGATGTCACTAGCGGCTCCTACAATGAGCAGTTCTTC.